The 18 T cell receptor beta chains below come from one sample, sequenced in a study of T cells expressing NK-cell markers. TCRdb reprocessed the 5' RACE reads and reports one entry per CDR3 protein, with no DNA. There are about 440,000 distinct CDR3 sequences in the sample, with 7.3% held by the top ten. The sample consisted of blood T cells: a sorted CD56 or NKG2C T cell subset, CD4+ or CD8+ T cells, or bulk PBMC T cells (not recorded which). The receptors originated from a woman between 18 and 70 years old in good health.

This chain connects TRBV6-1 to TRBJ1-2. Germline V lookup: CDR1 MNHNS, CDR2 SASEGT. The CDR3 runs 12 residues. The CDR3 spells CASARHNYGYTF.

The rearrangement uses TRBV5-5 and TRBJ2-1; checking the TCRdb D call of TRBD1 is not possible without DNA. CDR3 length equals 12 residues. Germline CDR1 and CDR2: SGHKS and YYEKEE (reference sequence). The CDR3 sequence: CASSFTGDEQFF.

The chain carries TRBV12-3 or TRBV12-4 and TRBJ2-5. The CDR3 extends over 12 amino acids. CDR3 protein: CASRWGSKTQYF.

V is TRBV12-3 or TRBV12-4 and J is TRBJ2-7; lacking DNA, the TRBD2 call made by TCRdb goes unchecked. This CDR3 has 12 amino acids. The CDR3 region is CASSSTAGEQYF.

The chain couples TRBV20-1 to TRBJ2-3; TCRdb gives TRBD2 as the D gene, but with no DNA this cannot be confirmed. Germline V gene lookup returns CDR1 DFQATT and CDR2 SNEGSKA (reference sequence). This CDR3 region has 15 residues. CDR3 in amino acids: CSARGTSGVADTQYF.

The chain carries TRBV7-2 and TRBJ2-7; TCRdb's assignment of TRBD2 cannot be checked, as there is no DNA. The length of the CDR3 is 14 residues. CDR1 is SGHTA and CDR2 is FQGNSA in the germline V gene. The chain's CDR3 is CASIPGLVSHEQYF.

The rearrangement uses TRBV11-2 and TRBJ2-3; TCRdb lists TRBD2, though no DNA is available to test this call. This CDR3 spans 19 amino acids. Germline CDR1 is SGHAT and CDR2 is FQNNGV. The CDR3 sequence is CASTPQVASGKGGTDTQYF.

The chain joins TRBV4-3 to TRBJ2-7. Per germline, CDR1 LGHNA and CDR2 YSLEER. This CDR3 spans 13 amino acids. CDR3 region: CASSPENRNEQYF.

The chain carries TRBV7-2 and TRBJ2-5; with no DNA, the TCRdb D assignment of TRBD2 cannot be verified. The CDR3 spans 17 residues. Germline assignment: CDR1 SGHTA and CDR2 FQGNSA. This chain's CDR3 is CASSSRASTGGRETQYF.

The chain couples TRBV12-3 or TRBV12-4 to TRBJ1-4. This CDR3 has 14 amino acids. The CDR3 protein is CASRRAQSNEKLFF.

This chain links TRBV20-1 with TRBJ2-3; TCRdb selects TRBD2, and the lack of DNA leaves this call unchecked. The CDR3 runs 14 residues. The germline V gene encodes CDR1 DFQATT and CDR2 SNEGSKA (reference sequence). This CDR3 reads CSAPAAGKAFTQYF.

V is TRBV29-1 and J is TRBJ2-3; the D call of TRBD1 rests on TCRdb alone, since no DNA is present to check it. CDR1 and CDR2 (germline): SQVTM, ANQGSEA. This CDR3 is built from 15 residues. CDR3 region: CSAPVSARDEDTQYF.

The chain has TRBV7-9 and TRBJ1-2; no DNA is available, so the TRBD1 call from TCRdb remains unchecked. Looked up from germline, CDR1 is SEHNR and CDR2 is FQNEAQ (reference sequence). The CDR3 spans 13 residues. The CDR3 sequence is CASSLRDTDGYTF.

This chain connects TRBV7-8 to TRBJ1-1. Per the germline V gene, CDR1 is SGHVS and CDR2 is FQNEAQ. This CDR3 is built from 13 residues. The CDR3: CASSLDLGIEAFF.

The CDR3 sequence: CAGPGLAGDEQYF. The V gene is TRBV27, the J gene TRBJ2-7; TCRdb reports TRBD2, a call that lacks DNA to check it against. CDR3 length equals 13 residues. The germline gives CDR1 MNHEY, CDR2 SMNVEV (reference sequence).

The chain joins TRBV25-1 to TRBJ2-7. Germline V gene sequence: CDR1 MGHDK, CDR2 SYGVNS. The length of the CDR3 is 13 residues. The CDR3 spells CASNAQGYYEQYF.

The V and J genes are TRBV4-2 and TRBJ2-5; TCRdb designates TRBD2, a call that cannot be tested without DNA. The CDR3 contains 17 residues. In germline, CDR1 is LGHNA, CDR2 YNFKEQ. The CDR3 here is CASSQEGGRADQETQYF.

The chain's CDR3 is CSARRQVLNTGELFF. The chain combines TRBV20-1 with TRBJ2-2. The CDR3 has 15 amino acids. Germline V gene lookup returns CDR1 DFQATT and CDR2 SNEGSKA (reference sequence).